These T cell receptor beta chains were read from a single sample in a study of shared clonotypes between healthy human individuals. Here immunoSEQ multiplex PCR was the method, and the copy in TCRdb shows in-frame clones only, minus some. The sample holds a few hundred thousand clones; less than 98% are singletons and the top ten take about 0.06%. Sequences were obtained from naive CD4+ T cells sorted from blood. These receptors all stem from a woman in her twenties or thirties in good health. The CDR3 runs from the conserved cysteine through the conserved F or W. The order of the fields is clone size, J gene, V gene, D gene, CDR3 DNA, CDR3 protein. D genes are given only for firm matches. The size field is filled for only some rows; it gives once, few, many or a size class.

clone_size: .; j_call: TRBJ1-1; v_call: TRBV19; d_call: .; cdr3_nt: TGTGCCAGTAACGACCGGGGGGGGAACACTGAAGCTTTCTTT; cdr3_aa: CASNDRGGNTEAFF
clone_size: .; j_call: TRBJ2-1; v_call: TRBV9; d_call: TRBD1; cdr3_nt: TGTGCCAGCTCATTTCAGGGGGAATCCTACAATGAGCAGTTCTTC; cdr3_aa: CASSFQGESYNEQFF
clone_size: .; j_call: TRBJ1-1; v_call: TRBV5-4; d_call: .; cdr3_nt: TGTGCCAGCAGCCCGGTGGGGGATGGGATGAACACTGAAGCTTTCTTT; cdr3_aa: CASSPVGDGMNTEAFF
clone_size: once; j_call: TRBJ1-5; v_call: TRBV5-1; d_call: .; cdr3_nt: TGCGCCAGCAGCTTGGCTGCAGGGGTAAATCAGCCCCAGCATTTT; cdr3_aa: CASSLAAGVNQPQHF
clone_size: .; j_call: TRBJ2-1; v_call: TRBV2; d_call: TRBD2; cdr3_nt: TGTGCCAGCAGCCGACTAGCGGAGGGTAATGAGCAGTTCTTC; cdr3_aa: CASSRLAEGNEQFF
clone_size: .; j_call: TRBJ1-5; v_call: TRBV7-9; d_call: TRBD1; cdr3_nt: TGTGCCAGCAGCTTAGGAAGGACAGGACAGGGGCCCCAGCATTTT; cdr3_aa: CASSLGRTGQGPQHF
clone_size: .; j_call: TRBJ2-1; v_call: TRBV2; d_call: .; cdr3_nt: TGTGCCAGCAGTGAAGAGGGACTCCGAAGCTCCTACAATGAGCAGTTCTTC; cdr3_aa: CASSEEGLRSSYNEQFF
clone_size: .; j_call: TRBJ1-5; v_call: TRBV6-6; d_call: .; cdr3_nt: TGTGCCAGCATTGAGGGGGGAAGTAGCAATCAGCCCCAGCATTTT; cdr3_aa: CASIEGGSSNQPQHF
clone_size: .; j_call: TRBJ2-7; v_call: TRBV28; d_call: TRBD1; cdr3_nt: TGTGCCAGCAGCTTACGGGACAGGGGATACGAGCAGTACTTC; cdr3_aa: CASSLRDRGYEQYF
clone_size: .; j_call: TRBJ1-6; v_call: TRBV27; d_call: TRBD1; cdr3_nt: TGTGCCAGCAGGAACCCGACAGGGTTGGATTCACCCCTCCACTTT; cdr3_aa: CASRNPTGLDSPLHF
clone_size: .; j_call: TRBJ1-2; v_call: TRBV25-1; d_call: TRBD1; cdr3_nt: TGTGCCAGCAGTGCGTTGACAGGGACTGGCTACACCTTC; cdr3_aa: CASSALTGTGYTF
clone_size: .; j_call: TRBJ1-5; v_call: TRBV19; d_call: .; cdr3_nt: TGTGCCAGCTCGCAGCGGGGGAATCAGCCCCAGCATTTT; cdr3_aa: CASSQRGNQPQHF
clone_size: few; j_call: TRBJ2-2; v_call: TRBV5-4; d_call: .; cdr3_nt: TGTGCCACCAGCGGAAGGAACACCGGGGAGCTGTTTTTT; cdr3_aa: CATSGRNTGELFF
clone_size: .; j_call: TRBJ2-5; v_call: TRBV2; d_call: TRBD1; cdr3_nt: TGTGCCAGCAGTCTAGAAACAGGGGCCCCTGAGACCCAGTACTTC; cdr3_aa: CASSLETGAPETQYF
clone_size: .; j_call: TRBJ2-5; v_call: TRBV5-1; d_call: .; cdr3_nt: TGCGCCAGCAGCTCGGGACAACGAGAGACCCAGTACTTC; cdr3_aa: CASSSGQRETQYF
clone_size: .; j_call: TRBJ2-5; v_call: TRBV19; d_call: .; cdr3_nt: TGTGCCAGTAGCCAGGTGGCAGAGACCCAGTACTTC; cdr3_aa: CASSQVAETQYF
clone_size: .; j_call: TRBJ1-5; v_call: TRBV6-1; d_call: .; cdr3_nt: TGTGCCAGCAGCGAAGACAGGAATTATCAGCCCCAGCATTTT; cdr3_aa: CASSEDRNYQPQHF
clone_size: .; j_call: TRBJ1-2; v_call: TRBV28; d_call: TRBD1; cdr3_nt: TGTGCCAGCAGTTTCGGGACAGGGGCCTATGGCTACACCTTC; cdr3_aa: CASSFGTGAYGYTF
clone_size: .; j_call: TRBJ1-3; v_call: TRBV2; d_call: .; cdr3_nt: TGTGCCAGCAGTCCGGGTGAGGGGGCTGGAAACACCATATATTTT; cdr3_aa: CASSPGEGAGNTIYF
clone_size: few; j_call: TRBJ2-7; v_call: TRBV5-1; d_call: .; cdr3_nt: TGCGCCAGCAGCCGAGGAGAACCCAGGGGGGTAGGCTACGAGCAGTACTTC; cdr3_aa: CASSRGEPRGVGYEQYF
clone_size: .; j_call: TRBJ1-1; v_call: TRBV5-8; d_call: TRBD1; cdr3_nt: TGTGCCAGCAGCTTAACAGGGGGCCCCTCTACTGAAGCTTTCTTT; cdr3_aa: CASSLTGGPSTEAFF
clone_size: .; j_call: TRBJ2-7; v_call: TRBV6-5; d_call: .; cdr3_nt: TGTGCCAGCAGAACCGGGCCCTCCTACGAGCAGTACTTC; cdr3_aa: CASRTGPSYEQYF
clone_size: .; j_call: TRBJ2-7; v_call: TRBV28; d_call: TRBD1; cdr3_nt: TGTGCCAGCAGTTGGGGACAGGGGACCTACGAGCAGTACTTC; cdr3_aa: CASSWGQGTYEQYF
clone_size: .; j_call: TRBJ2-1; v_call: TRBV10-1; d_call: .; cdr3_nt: TGCGCCAGCAGCGACGGTATGAATGAGCAGTTCTTC; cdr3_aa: CASSDGMNEQFF
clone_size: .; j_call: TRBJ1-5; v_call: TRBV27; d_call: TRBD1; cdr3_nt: TGTGCCAGCAGTAACTACAGGGGCTCCAATCAGCCCCAGCATTTT; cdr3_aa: CASSNYRGSNQPQHF